This paragraph covers one TCR beta chain sequence. No antigen is known for it. This entry comes from a study of response to subunit inactivated influenza vaccine. Using its own MiXCR run on the RT-PCR reads, TCRdb lists one record per CDR3 protein. The table has 700,000 to 900,000 distinct CDR3 sequences, 21% seen once. The V gene lost 4 bases and the J gene lost 6 bases, with 13 bases spanning the gap. This CDR3 is 14 amino acids long. Germline loops: CDR1 SEHNR, CDR2 FQNEAQ (reference sequence). Findings of the study overall: There was a suggestion from the authors that each seasonal influenza vaccination recruits few new T cells.

Material: PBMCs from blood, obtained around 5 days after vaccination. The clonotype comes from a man between 50 and 59 years old who received an inactivated influenza vaccine. This chain uses TRBV7-9 with TRBJ2-1; D might be TRBD1 or TRBD2, each matching 5 bases. CDR3 protein: CASSSFTGGNEQFF. DNA of the CDR3: TGTGCCAGCAGCTCCTTTACTGGGGGCAATGAGCAGTTCTTC.